A single T cell receptor beta chain is shown here with its context. This CDR3 contains 11 residues. V lost 6 bases and J 15 bases, leaving 17 bases between the germline ends. The germline gives CDR1 DFQATT, CDR2 SNEGSKA (reference sequence). This specimen belongs to a study of T cells in Graves' hyperthyroidism and ophthalmopathy. TCR beta CDR3 sequences were amplified from RNA transcripts. The HTBI primer set served for first-round RT-PCR of the TCR CDR3. Each CDR3 protein is one row after TCRdb ran MiXCR on the multiplex PCR reads. The table includes 650,000 to 800,000 distinct CDR3 sequences, 45% detected once.

The V gene is TRBV20-1, the J gene TRBJ1-4; D gene ambiguous. Sequences were obtained from peripheral blood or thyroid tissue (not recorded which). The sequence was collected from an adult man with Graves' disease, either hyperthyroidism or ophthalmopathy (not recorded which). In DNA, the CDR3 is TGCAGTGCCGCTCATAGCGGGGAGGTGTTTTTT. Amino acids: CSAAHSGEVFF.